These 19 T cell receptor beta chains were sequenced from one sample in a study of graft-versus-host responses after intestinal transplantation (dated by TCRdb to the early 2020s). Their cognate antigens are unknown. Receptors were amplified or captured by the immunoSEQ multiplex PCR assay. The table was pulled from immuneACCESS by TCRdb, which kept in-frame rearrangements only. Such tables lose some clones; where checked, under half of the loss comes from unresolved V genes, and the rest has no known cause. Here the sample has tens of thousands of clones; over 85% occur a single time. 0.45% to 0.6% of the sample lies in the top ten. Sample time point, as interpreted from the label and publication: cells obtained before transplantation from donor or recipient. The specimen was unstimulated CD8+ T cells sorted from spleen or lymph node cells, collected before intestinal transplant. These receptors all stem from a human donor who received an intestinal transplant.

This chain connects TRBV4-2 to TRBJ2-3; 12 bases agree with TRBD2. The CDR3 is 17 residues long. Trimming at V came to 5 bases and at J to 2 bases, leaving 8 bases not matched to a gene. Germline V gene lookup returns CDR1 LGHNA and CDR2 YNFKEQ. This chain's CDR3 is CASSTRLAGEPTDTQYF. CDR3 DNA sequence: TGTGCCAGCAGCACCCGACTAGCGGGAGAACCCACAGATACGCAGTATTTT.

The chain carries TRBV12-5 and TRBJ2-5; no firm D call. Trimming removed 2 bases at V and 1 base at J, with 20 bases between. The CDR3 is 18 amino acids. Germline lookup yields CDR1 LGHNT and CDR2 FRNRAP. CDR3 loop: CASGLIYNPGQSQETQYF. DNA for the CDR3: TGTGCTAGTGGTTTGATATACAACCCTGGGCAGTCCCAAGAGACCCAGTACTTC. Supplemented by reference TRBV12-5 and TRBJ2-5, the full variable domain reads DARVTQTPRHKVTEMGQEVTMRCQPILGHNTVFWYRQTMMQGLELLAYFRNRAPLDDSGMPKDRFSAEMPDATLATLKIQPSEPRDSAVYFCASGLIYNPGQSQETQYFGPGTRLLVL.

The CDR3 sequence: CASAEAGRSTDTQYF. CDR3 nucleotide sequence: TGTGCCAGCGCCGAAGCGGGGCGAAGCACAGATACGCAGTATTTT. The chain has TRBV6-5 and TRBJ2-3; 7 bases agree with TRBD2. In germline, CDR1 is MNHEY, CDR2 SVGAGI. The ends lost 8 bases at V and 0 bases at J; junction bases unmatched: 8. CDR3 length: 15 residues.

The chain combines TRBV11-2 with TRBJ2-7; D not certain. The CDR3 extends over 16 amino acids. V was cut by 0 bases and J by 2 bases, with 14 bases left in between. The germline V gene has CDR1 SGHAT and CDR2 FQNNGV. The CDR3 protein is CASSLDPEFLTYEQYF. In nucleotides, the CDR3 is TGTGCCAGCAGCTTAGATCCCGAGTTCCTAACCTACGAGCAGTACTTC.

The chain is built from TRBV7-9 and TRBJ2-1; TRBD2 aligns across 9 bases. The V and J ends lost 2 bases and 7 bases, in that order; junction bases with no gene match: 9. Germline CDR1 SEHNR, CDR2 FQNEAQ (reference sequence). This CDR3 spans 16 amino acids. The CDR3: CASSLSGRGGRNEQFF. CDR3 sequence (DNA): TGTGCCAGCAGCTTAAGTGGGCGGGGGGGCCGTAATGAGCAGTTCTTC.

V is TRBV27 and J is TRBJ1-5; no clear D gene. The CDR3 is made up of 13 amino acids. From germline, CDR1 is MNHEY and CDR2 SMNVEV (reference sequence). The V and J ends lost 6 bases and 6 bases respectively, with 12 bases between them. The CDR3 coding sequence is TGTGCCAGCAGCCTTACCGCGGGTCAGCCCCAGCATTTT. Translation: CASSLTAGQPQHF.

The chain uses TRBV2 and TRBJ1-2; D is undetermined. Trimming stripped 4 bases from V and 6 bases from J, with 24 bases between. The CDR3 totals 17 residues. CDR1 is SNHLY, CDR2 FYNNEI, per germline. CDR3: CASSVAEGEAREHGYTF. The CDR3, as DNA: TGTGCCAGCAGTGTGGCGGAGGGTGAGGCTAGGGAACATGGCTACACCTTC.

The J gene is TRBJ2-3, the V gene TRBV11-2, with TRBD2 matching 7 bases. The CDR3 is made up of 17 amino acids. The germline CDR1 and CDR2 sequences are SGHAT and FQNNGV. The junction had 10 bases not matched to a gene; V was cut back by 2 bases and J by 2 bases. The CDR3 spells CASSLNPGGLHTDTQYF. DNA of the CDR3: TGTGCCAGCAGCTTAAACCCGGGAGGTCTACACACAGATACGCAGTATTTT.

The chain recombines TRBV5-5 with TRBJ2-7, with D perhaps TRBD2 (5 bases). Per the germline V gene, CDR1 is SGHKS and CDR2 is YYEKEE (reference sequence). Trimming took 0 bases from V and 4 from J, leaving 11 bases between them. The CDR3 sequence is 14 residues long. CDR3 in DNA: TGTGCCAGCAGCTTGGGCGGCGGAGGTTACGAGCAGTACTTC. Translating gives CASSLGGGGYEQYF.

The CDR3 DNA reads as TGTGCCAGCAGCGGGGACAGGGGGGTGTACGAGCAGTACTTC. Protein sequence: CASSGDRGVYEQYF. The gene calls are TRBV7-8 and TRBJ2-7, with 11 bases that match TRBD1. This CDR3 is 14 amino acids long. V was clipped by 5 bases and J by 4 bases; unmatched bases: 4. The germline V gene encodes CDR1 SGHVS and CDR2 FQNEAQ.

This sequence joins TRBV5-1 and TRBJ2-2, with a weak D call TRBD2 (7 bases). The V and J ends lost 10 bases and 4 bases respectively, with 23 bases between them. Germline V CDR1 and CDR2: SGHRS, YFSETQ. The CDR3 has 16 residues. CDR3 nucleotide sequence: TGCGCCTCCGGGGGGAGCGCGGGGGCCACCACCGGGGAGCTGTTTTTT. Encoded protein: CASGGSAGATTGELFF.

The genes are TRBV7-9 and TRBJ2-1; weak D call: TRBD2 (5 bases). Germline assignment: CDR1 SEHNR and CDR2 FQNEAQ (reference sequence). This CDR3 contains 16 residues. The V gene lost 5 bases and the J gene lost 0 bases, with 14 bases spanning the gap. The CDR3 region has the DNA TGTGCCAGCAGCGGCAGCCACGGGGTCTCCTACAATGAGCAGTTCTTC. This sequence encodes CASSGSHGVSYNEQFF. Filled out from reference TRBV7-9 and TRBJ2-1, the complete variable domain reads DTGVSQNPRHKITKRGQNVTFRCDPISEHNRLYWYRQTLGQGPEFLTYFQNEAQLEKSRLLSDRFSAERPKGSFSTLEIQRTEQGDSAMYLCASSGSHGVSYNEQFFGPGTRLTVL.

The chain links TRBV27 to TRBJ2-5; a possible D gene is TRBD1 (6 bases). The J call could be wrong; TRBJ2-7 is a better fit for the DNA end. Germline V gene lookup returns CDR1 MNHEY and CDR2 SMNVEV (reference sequence). The CDR3 has 15 residues. CDR3 nucleotides: TGTGCCAGCAGTTTGGGGGCTGCCCCCCAATACGAGCAGTACTTC. Its translation is CASSLGAAPQYEQYF.

This chain connects TRBV30 to TRBJ2-1; 11 bases match TRBD2. Germline trimming cut 4 bases from V and 5 bases from J; bases unmatched to any gene: 7. Germline values: CDR1 GTSNPN, CDR2 SVGIG (reference sequence). The CDR3 extends over 15 amino acids. The DNA of the CDR3 is TGTGCCTGGACCCAACCGGGACTAGCGGACAATGAGCAGTTCTTC. It yields the protein CAWTQPGLADNEQFF.

This rearrangement joins TRBV29-1 to TRBJ2-3; the match to TRBD2 covers 9 bases. This CDR3 has 15 amino acids. Per germline, CDR1 SQVTM and CDR2 ANQGSEA. The V segment lost 0 bases and the J segment 0 bases; nucleotides outside the gene matches: 1. CDR3: CSVEETSGSTDTQYF. The DNA of the CDR3 is TGCAGCGTTGAAGAAACTAGCGGGAGCACAGATACGCAGTATTTT.

The chain joins TRBV9 to TRBJ2-7, with TRBD2 identical over 10 bases. Trimming took 0 bases from V and 3 from J; bases not matched to a gene: 9. Germline CDR1 is SGDLS and CDR2 is YYNGEE. CDR3 size: 17 residues. This CDR3 is CASSVAALAGANYEQYF. CDR3 coding DNA: TGTGCCAGCAGCGTAGCTGCGCTAGCGGGGGCGAACTACGAGCAGTACTTC.

The chain carries TRBV7-9 and TRBJ2-7; 8 bases align to TRBD2. The junction had 5 bases not matched to a gene; V was cut back by 3 bases and J by 1 base. CDR1 SEHNR and CDR2 FQNEAQ come from the germline V gene (reference sequence). The CDR3 runs 15 residues. The CDR3 loop reads CASSFPTSESYEQYF. The CDR3 DNA follows: TGTGCCAGCAGCTTCCCGACTAGCGAATCCTACGAGCAGTACTTC.

This sequence joins TRBV27 and TRBJ1-1; D may be TRBD1 (6 bases). With 5 bases removed from V and 1 base from J, the gap between germline ends came to 14 bases. CDR1 and CDR2 from the germline V gene are MNHEY and SMNVEV (reference sequence). The CDR3 contains 15 residues. The CDR3 DNA is TGTGCCAGCAGTCACCCACAGGGACAGAACACTGAAGCTTTCTTT. It encodes CASSHPQGQNTEAFF.

V and J are TRBV5-5 and TRBJ1-1, with a possible D match to TRBD1 (6 bases). The CDR3 loop spans 14 amino acids. Trimming stripped 4 bases from V and 6 bases from J, with 16 bases between. The germline CDR1 and CDR2 sequences are SGHKS and YYEKEE (reference sequence). CDR3 DNA: TGTGCCAGCAGCCTGACAGGACAGTCCGCTGAAGCTTTCTTT. As protein: CASSLTGQSAEAFF.